This T cell receptor beta chain was observed in a study of breast tumors, draining lymph nodes, adjacent tissues. Overall study results and limits: Data fit most tumor T cells coming from lymph node, expanding in tumor. Tumors had less TCR diversity than lymph nodes, more than nontumor tissue.

At least ten counts were recorded for this clonotype. Its antigen is undetermined. Samples came from axillary lymph nodes draining the breast cancer. TCRdb itself ran the multiplex PCR reads through MiXCR, one entry per CDR3 protein. The data hold under 250,000 distinct CDR3 sequences, with roughly 32% observed a single time. V was trimmed by 0 bases and J by 8 bases, leaving 12 bases between them. The CDR3 extends over 13 amino acids. The germline V gene has CDR1 DFQATT and CDR2 SNEGSKA (reference sequence). The receptor was isolated from a female donor with breast cancer. Some clones in this sample may be carry-over from other donors' samples. Input material: axillary lymph node tissue. The rearrangement joins TRBV20-1 to TRBJ2-3, with D maybe TRBD2 (5 bases). Here the CDR3 reads CSARDRGGATQYF. CDR3 in DNA: TGCAGTGCTAGAGATCGTGGAGGAGCTACGCAGTATTTT.